This T cell receptor beta chain was retrieved from a study of T cell repertoires in ileal Crohn's disease. The overall study: Under 40% were active smokers at surgery; median disease duration was roughly eight years. About half of patients got postoperative therapy: about twelve thiopurines, 18 anti-TNF. From the surgical specimen's inflamed ileum, biopsies were taken as M0.

Findings and caveats of the study: All patients with clonality above 26.8% had endoscopic recurrence.

As for this clone: Its antigen remains unidentified.

Produced via immunoSEQ multiplex PCR; TCRdb's table is partial and in-frame only. The table shows some 8,000 clones, with roughly 85% occurring only once. V dropped 7 bases and J dropped 2 bases, with 17 bases sitting between them. The CDR3 is made up of 15 amino acids. Germline CDR1 is SGHRS and CDR2 is YFSETQ. This sample's time point: inflamed ileum from the surgical specimen. The sequenced sample was ileal tissue. This TCR came from an adult with Crohn's disease. The gene calls are TRBV5-1 and TRBJ2-3, with D perhaps assigned TRBD1 or TRBD2 (5 bases each). Written as DNA, the CDR3 is TGCGCCAGCCGACCCCGGTCGGGACCCACAGATACGCAGTATTTT. Amino acid sequence: CASRPRSGPTDTQYF. Supplemented by reference TRBV5-1 and TRBJ2-3, the full variable domain reads KAGVTQTPRYLIKTRGQQVTLSCSPISGHRSVSWYQQTPGQGLQFLFEYFSETQRNKGNFPGRFSGRQFSNSRSEMNVSTLELGDSALYLCASRPRSGPTDTQYFGPGTRLTVL.